A single sample is the source of the 8 T cell receptor beta chains below, sequenced in a study of T cells after yellow fever vaccination (dated by TCRdb to between 2018 and 2021). Receptors were amplified or captured by 5' RACE. Sequencing was carried out with an Illumina HiSeq 2500. Using fastp at Q25 and MiXCR, TCRdb reprocessed the public reads and kept productive beta chains. Here each entry gathers all rows of one CDR3 protein and keeps the most common genes and DNA. The sample table shows just under 600,000 distinct CDR3 sequences, and less than 15% are seen once. About 14% of the sample belongs to the ten largest clones. In light of the paper, this sample's treatment or condition label describes: live attenuated yellow fever vaccine strain. Sequencing was performed on PBMCs, taken on the day of the yellow fever booster vaccination. The source of these receptors is a man aged 25 to 40 who received the YFV17D yellow fever vaccine.

This clonotype has a handful of counts. This rearrangement joins TRBV30 to TRBJ2-2; TRBD2 matches 7 bases. This CDR3 comprises 15 residues. Germline-derived CDR1 and CDR2 are GTSNPN and SVGIG (reference sequence). V lost 8 bases and J lost 3; bases outside the gene matches: 12. CDR3 DNA: TGTGCCCTCGCCTCGGGGAGGGGCTACACCGGGGAGCTGTTTTTT. The encoded protein is CALASGRGYTGELFF.

This clonotype has a handful of counts. This chain connects TRBV4-3 to TRBJ1-1; D unresolved. The germline CDR1 and CDR2 sequences are LGHNA and YSLEER. The CDR3 runs 13 residues. V was pared by 4 bases and J by 2 bases, with 8 bases between. The CDR3 region is CASSRRTNTEAFF. DNA of the CDR3: TGCGCCAGCAGCCGAAGGACTAACACTGAAGCTTTCTTT.

The gene calls are TRBV5-1 and TRBJ2-7, with a possible D match to TRBD2 (5 bases). The CDR3 length is 13 residues. The V end was cut by 4 bases, the J end by 5 bases, with 13 bases between. In germline, CDR1 is SGHRS, CDR2 YFSETQ. CDR3: CASSSYTGDEQYF. The CDR3 nucleotides are TGCGCCAGCAGCAGTTACACCGGGGACGAGCAGTACTTC.

The chain recombines TRBV30 with TRBJ1-1; D is possibly TRBD1 (5 bases). The germline CDR1 and CDR2 sequences are GTSNPN and SVGIG (reference sequence). The CDR3 totals 13 residues. Trimming shortened V by 1 base and J by 1 base, and 7 bases separated the two germline ends. The CDR3 spells CAWSGGQNTEAFF. CDR3 bases: TGTGCCTGGAGTGGAGGACAGAACACTGAAGCTTTCTTT.

This clonotype has only a few counts. The genes are TRBV7-3 and TRBJ2-1; 12 nucleotides line up with TRBD2. Germline V gives CDR1 SGHTA, CDR2 FQGTGA. With 5 bases clipped from V and 4 bases from J, the junction kept 12 bases outside the gene matches. The CDR3 length is 18 residues. Written as DNA, the CDR3 is TGTGCCAGCAGCCCTGGCCTAGCGGGAGGGCCCTCTTACAATGAGCAGTTCTTC. Its protein product is CASSPGLAGGPSYNEQFF.

This clonotype has just a few counts. The chain is built from TRBV20-1 and TRBJ2-6; D unclear. Germline V gene data show CDR1 as DFQATT and CDR2 as SNEGSKA (reference sequence). Trimming removed 6 bases at V and 13 bases at J, with 16 bases between. CDR3 size: 12 residues. CDR3 nucleotides: TGCAGTGCCCAGACGTCTAGAACAGTCCTGACTTTC. Protein: CSAQTSRTVLTF.

This clonotype has only a few counts. The V and J genes are TRBV7-2 and TRBJ2-7, with D perhaps assigned TRBD1 or TRBD2 (6 bases each). In germline, CDR1 is SGHTA, CDR2 FQGNSA. This CDR3 contains 15 residues. The V gene lost 5 bases and the J gene lost 3 bases, with 17 bases spanning the gap. The CDR3: CASSIRLGGLYEQYF. In DNA, the CDR3 is TGTGCCAGCAGCATCCGACTAGGGGGGCTCTACGAGCAGTACTTC. Variable domain in full (rest from reference TRBV7-2 and TRBJ2-7): GAGVSQSPSNKVTEKGKDVELRCDPISGHTALYWYRQSLGQGLEFLIYFQGNSAPDKSGLPSDRFSAERTGGSVSTLTIQRTQQEDSAVYLCASSIRLGGLYEQYFGPGTRLTVT.

V gene TRBV10-1 combines with J gene TRBJ2-3, with 8 bases identical to TRBD1. Trimming at V came to 8 bases and at J to 6 bases, leaving 16 bases not matched to a gene. There are 16 residues in the CDR3. Germline V gene data show CDR1 as WNHNN and CDR2 as SYGVQD (reference sequence). The CDR3 DNA reads as TGCGCCAGCGCCCCGCAGGGGGCCTTCTTTCGCGATACGCAGTATTTT. Amino acids: CASAPQGAFFRDTQYF.